Included here is one T cell receptor (beta chain) sequence, with context. This CDR3 is 15 amino acids long. Trimming removed 4 bases at V and 0 bases at J, with 11 bases between. Germline lookup yields CDR1 SGHRS and CDR2 YFSETQ. The data were obtained in a study of blood T cell repertoires in COVID-19. Study-level information: From the United States, Italy and Spain came samples of acute and convalescent COVID-19.

Study processing details: Reference gene primer amplification yielded estimated nucleated cell counts. TCRdb's copy holds only in-frame clones and misses some; the assay was immunoSEQ multiplex PCR. V and J calls and clone size are as listed in that table; D and trimming were resolved from the DNA. The sample carries hundreds of thousands of clones, 85% to 90% recorded once. In terms of age and location, participants ranged from roughly 18 to 95 years and lived in about two dozen US areas. Two negative PCRs, clearance, or symptom resolution were required of recovered Cohort 3 donors. The sample was PBMCs or T cells enriched from blood (not recorded which). The chain carries TRBV5-1 and TRBJ2-4; D remains ambiguous. This clonotype was sampled from a man aged 30 to 45 who had recovered from COVID-19. The CDR3 nucleotides read TGCGCCAGCAGCCTGTACAGTCTAGCCAAAAACATTCAGTACTTC. Protein product: CASSLYSLAKNIQYF.